This TCR beta chain stems from a study of T cell responses to AZD1222 COVID-19 vaccine. Study conclusions and caveats: Only a handful of AZD1222 recipients, several in all, had baseline seropositivity. None of the repertoires were sampled until the peak T cell response had passed. Along spike, vaccine-associated CD4 TCRs were found throughout, with dominance at 160-218 and 743-854. Recipients of two AZD1222 doses showed rising Spike-specific TCR breadth and depth.

As concerns this clone: No antigen is known for it.

CDR1 is SGHRS, CDR2 YFSETQ, per germline. The ends were cut back, 4 bases at V and 2 bases at J, with 16 bases in the middle. This CDR3 has 16 residues. Using immunoSEQ multiplex PCR, the repertoire was profiled, and TCRdb retains in-frame clones only, with some absent. Of tens of thousands of clones detected, roughly 88% appear once; the ten largest clones hold approximately 12%. The clonotype was recovered from an adult in good health. The rearrangement links TRBV5-1 to TRBJ1-3; D possibly corresponds to TRBD1 (5 bases). Sequencing was performed on peripheral blood, taken on day 0 of AZD1222 vaccination. CDR3 residues: CASSPGGGSAGNTIYF. The CDR3 DNA is TGCGCCAGCAGCCCTGGGGGGGGTAGCGCTGGAAACACCATATATTTT.